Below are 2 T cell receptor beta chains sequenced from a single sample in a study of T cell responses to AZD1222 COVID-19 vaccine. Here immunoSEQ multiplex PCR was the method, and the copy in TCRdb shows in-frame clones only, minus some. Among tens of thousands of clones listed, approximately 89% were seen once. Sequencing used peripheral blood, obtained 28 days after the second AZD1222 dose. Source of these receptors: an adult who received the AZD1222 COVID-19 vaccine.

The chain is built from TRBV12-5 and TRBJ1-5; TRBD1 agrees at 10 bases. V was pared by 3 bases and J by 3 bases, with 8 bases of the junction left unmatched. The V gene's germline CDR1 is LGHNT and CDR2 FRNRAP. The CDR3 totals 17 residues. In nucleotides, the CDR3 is TGTGCTAGTGGTTTAGACAGGGGGCGAGGTCCCAATCAGCCCCAGCATTTT. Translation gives CASGLDRGRGPNQPQHF.

DNA for the CDR3: TGCGCCAGCAGCCCCGGGGGATCGGGGGAGACCCAGTACTTC. Amino acid sequence: CASSPGGSGETQYF. This chain links TRBV5-1 with TRBJ2-5, with D maybe TRBD2 (6 bases). This CDR3 is built from 14 residues. V lost 4 bases and J lost 5, with 15 bases in between. Germline CDR1 is SGHRS and CDR2 is YFSETQ.